This T cell receptor (beta chain) originates from a study of blood T cell repertoires in COVID-19. Unmatched junction bases numbered 2, after V lost 3 bases and J lost 5 bases. The CDR3 totals 14 residues. The germline V gene has CDR1 KGHSH and CDR2 LQKENI. In the source study's methods: Reference gene primer amplification in the assay estimated nucleated cell counts. Data came from immunoSEQ multiplex PCR; TCRdb stores just in-frame clones and leaves some out. V and J calls and clone size are as listed in that table; D and trimming were resolved from the DNA. The table has 200,000 or so clones, approximately 80% seen once.

Sequencing input: peripheral blood. The chain combines TRBV18 with TRBJ2-3; 10 bases are shared with TRBD2. The sequence was obtained from a human donor with acute or convalescent COVID-19. The donor label of this sample is uncertain. The CDR3 nucleotides read TGTGCCAGCTCACCTAGCGGGAGGTTAGATACGCAGTATTTT. It yields the protein CASSPSGRLDTQYF.